The next 32 T cell receptor beta chains were all read from a single sample in a study of shared clonotypes between healthy human individuals (dated by TCRdb to the early 2020s). The method was the immunoSEQ multiplex PCR assay. TCRdb took over this immuneACCESS table, retaining in-frame rearrangements with V and J assigned. Such tables are incomplete; in checked studies, under half of the missing clones stem from an unresolved V gene, and the remainder is unexplained. This sample has 550,000 to 700,000 clones in its table, and roughly 73% of those were observed once. Roughly 1.9% of the sample comes from the top ten. The sequenced sample consisted of memory CD4+ T cells sorted from blood. The cell subset or site label, as the study defines it: CD45RA-negative fraction. Receptors originate from a woman between 25 and 40 years old in good health.

The rearrangement uses TRBV28 and TRBJ2-7; 8 bases are a match to TRBD1. Looked up from germline, CDR1 is MDHEN and CDR2 is SYDVKM. V lost 6 bases, J lost 7 bases, and 8 bases stayed unmatched. The length of the CDR3 is 13 residues. Here the CDR3 reads CASRGQDGGEQYF. CDR3 DNA sequence: TGTGCCAGCAGGGGACAGGACGGGGGAGAGCAGTACTTC.

This clone was counted a few times. This CDR3 is also generated by other DNA sequences in the sample. The rearrangement uses TRBV5-6 and TRBJ1-3; no reliable D call. CDR1 is SGHDT, CDR2 YYEEEE, per germline. Trimming took 2 bases from V and 4 from J, leaving 10 bases between them. The CDR3 is 14 residues long. CDR3 loop: CASSFLTAGNTIYF. The CDR3 DNA reads TGTGCCAGCAGCTTCCTTACCGCGGGAAACACCATATATTTT. Supplemented by reference TRBV5-6 and TRBJ1-3, the full variable domain reads DAGVTQSPTHLIKTRGQQVTLRCSPKSGHDTVSWYQQALGQGPQFIFQYYEEEERQRGNFPDRFSGHQFPNYSSELNVNALLLGDSALYLCASSFLTAGNTIYFGEGSWLTVV.

The table lists this clone with a few counts. CDR3 sequence (DNA): TGCGCCAGCAGCCAAGGTCTGGACAGGGGCTACGAGCAGTACTTC. Its translation is CASSQGLDRGYEQYF. The V call is TRBV4-1, the J call TRBJ2-7, with 9 nucleotides matching TRBD1. The germline V gene encodes CDR1 MGHRA and CDR2 YSYEKL. The CDR3 is made up of 15 amino acids. Trimming removed 1 base from V and 3 bases from J; junction bases left unmatched: 4.

The V call is TRBV6-1, the J call TRBJ2-7, with D possibly TRBD2 on 5 matching bases. Trimming removed 4 bases from V and 0 bases from J, with 10 bases in between. CDR3 length equals 14 residues. In germline, CDR1 is MNHNS, CDR2 SASEGT. The CDR3, as DNA: TGTGCCAGCAGTGTAATAGGGAGCTCCTACGAGCAGTACTTC. Translating gives CASSVIGSSYEQYF.

The sample holds many counts of this clone. At the DNA level, this CDR3 is encoded by other sequences in the same sample as well. V usage is TRBV5-1 and J usage is TRBJ2-1, with D possibly TRBD2 on 5 matching bases. Germline loops: CDR1 SGHRS, CDR2 YFSETQ. The germline V and J ends were trimmed by 0 bases and 3 bases, with 10 bases remaining between them. This CDR3 comprises 15 residues. The CDR3 here is CASSLADRDYNEQFF. The CDR3 DNA sequence: TGCGCCAGCAGCTTGGCGGATCGGGACTACAATGAGCAGTTCTTC.

CDR3 sequence (DNA): TGTGCCAGTACCCAGGACCCTAGCTCCTACAATGAGCAGTTCTTC. Amino acids: CASTQDPSSYNEQFF. The J gene is TRBJ2-1, the V gene TRBV19, with D unresolved. Germline V gives CDR1 LNHDA, CDR2 SQIVND (reference sequence). Trimming cost V 7 bases and J 0 bases, with 13 bases left between them. CDR3 length equals 15 residues. Full variable domain (rest looked up from reference TRBV19 and TRBJ2-1): DGGITQSPKYLFRKEGQNVTLSCEQNLNHDAMYWYRQDPGQGLRLIYYSQIVNDFQKGDIAEGYSVSREKKESFPLTVTSAQKNPTAFYLCASTQDPSSYNEQFFGPGTRLTVL.

The V call is TRBV18, the J call TRBJ1-5; D is unresolved. The V gene lost 9 bases and the J gene lost 7 bases, with 16 bases spanning the gap. Germline V gene sequence: CDR1 KGHSH, CDR2 LQKENI. The CDR3 totals 13 residues. The CDR3 here is CASIAEGGQPQHF. The CDR3 nucleotides read TGTGCCAGTATCGCGGAGGGAGGGCAGCCCCAGCATTTT.

This clone has at least ten counts. The rearrangement links TRBV5-1 to TRBJ2-3; D not certain. V lost 4 bases and J 5 bases, leaving 8 bases between the germline ends. Germline V gene lookup returns CDR1 SGHRS and CDR2 YFSETQ. CDR3 length: 12 residues. CDR3 sequence (DNA): TGCGCCAGCAGCCCGCTCGGAGATACGCAGTATTTT. It specifies CASSPLGDTQYF.

The V gene is TRBV28, the J gene TRBJ1-4; 9 bases are a match to TRBD1. This CDR3 is 13 amino acids long. The germline V gene has CDR1 MDHEN and CDR2 SYDVKM. J gave up 8 bases and V 10 bases, and 8 bases lay outside the gene matches. The CDR3 is CAISRDRVEKLFF. CDR3 bases: TGTGCCATCTCGCGGGACAGGGTAGAAAAACTGTTTTTT.

A few counts support this clone. The CDR3 DNA reads as TGTGCCAGCTGTCCGGCGATGAACACTGAAGCTTTCTTT. It translates to CASCPAMNTEAFF. V is TRBV6-1 and J is TRBJ1-1; D unresolved. The CDR3 consists of 13 residues. Looked up from germline, CDR1 is MNHNS and CDR2 is SASEGT. The V end lost 8 bases, the J end lost 0 bases, and 10 bases lay between the germline ends.

V and J are TRBV11-2 and TRBJ2-5; 9 nucleotides match TRBD1. This CDR3 is built from 15 residues. Losses at the gene ends were 6 bases for V and 5 bases for J; bases not matched to a gene: 10. CDR1 is SGHAT, CDR2 FQNNGV, per germline. CDR3 sequence reads: CASRPYRDRVETQYF. In nucleotides, the CDR3 is TGTGCCAGCAGGCCTTACCGGGACAGGGTTGAGACCCAGTACTTC. Full variable domain (outside the CDR3, taken from reference TRBV11-2 and TRBJ2-5): EAGVAQSPRYKIIEKRQSVAFWCNPISGHATLYWYQQILGQGPKLLIQFQNNGVVDDSQLPKDRFSAERLKGVDSTLKIQPAKLEDSAVYLCASRPYRDRVETQYFGPGTRLLVL.

This clone appeared many times. At the DNA level, this CDR3 is encoded by other sequences in the same sample as well. The chain links TRBV5-1 to TRBJ1-5; 7 nucleotides align to TRBD1. V gave up 0 bases and J gave up 7 bases; unmatched junction bases: 4. The CDR3 is 14 residues long. Germline V gene lookup returns CDR1 SGHRS and CDR2 YFSETQ. The CDR3 spells CASSLEGGGQPQHF. CDR3 DNA: TGCGCCAGCAGCTTGGAAGGGGGCGGACAGCCCCAGCATTTT.

V gene TRBV5-1 combines with J gene TRBJ2-2; the D is unclear. Germline CDR1 is SGHRS and CDR2 is YFSETQ. This CDR3 has 11 residues. V lost 7 bases to trimming and J lost 3 bases, with 4 bases between them. In nucleotides, the CDR3 is TGCGCCAGCTGGGACACCGGGGAGCTGTTTTTT. It yields the protein CASWDTGELFF.

This clone was seen many times. The chain links TRBV14 to TRBJ1-2; TRBD1 aligns across 8 bases. The CDR3 totals 13 residues. The V and J ends lost 6 bases and 4 bases, in that order; junction bases with no gene match: 4. Looked up from germline, CDR1 is SGHDN and CDR2 is FVKESK. DNA for the CDR3: TGTGCCAGCAGGCATACAGGGGGCTATGGCTACACCTTC. Its translation: CASRHTGGYGYTF.

V gene TRBV6-1 combines with J gene TRBJ1-2; D gene ambiguous. CDR3 length equals 14 residues. The V gene lost 3 bases and the J gene lost 1 base, with 9 bases spanning the gap. The V gene's germline CDR1 is MNHNS and CDR2 SASEGT. CDR3: CASSDSRGNYGYTF. The CDR3 bases are TGTGCCAGCAGTGATTCACGGGGTAACTATGGCTACACCTTC.

The CDR3 region has the DNA TGTGCCAGCAGTTGGGGCCGGTTAGCGGGCCTCTACGAGCAGTACTTC. It translates to CASSWGRLAGLYEQYF. V is TRBV27 and J is TRBJ2-7, with 7 bases fitting TRBD2. Looked up from germline, CDR1 is MNHEY and CDR2 is SMNVEV (reference sequence). The CDR3 loop spans 16 amino acids. V shed 4 bases and J 3 bases; nucleotides not matched to a gene: 12.

The rearrangement links TRBV23-1 to TRBJ2-7; 7 bases are a match to TRBD1. TRBV23-1 is recorded as an ORF, its role being uncertain. The junction had 5 bases not matched to a gene; V was cut back by 4 bases and J by 2 bases. CDR3 length: 14 amino acids. The CDR3 nucleotides read TGCGCCAGCAGTCGACGACAGGGTCCCTACGAGCAGTACTTC. Translated: CASSRRQGPYEQYF.

This chain connects TRBV4-2 to TRBJ2-3; D is uncertain. The V end was cut by 3 bases, the J end by 2 bases, with 9 bases between. Per germline, CDR1 LGHNA and CDR2 YNFKEQ. The CDR3 spans 14 residues. CDR3 loop: CASSQGRPTDTQYF. The CDR3 DNA reads as TGTGCCAGCAGCCAGGGCAGGCCCACAGATACGCAGTATTTT.

The chain is built from TRBV28 and TRBJ1-3, with D maybe TRBD1 (6 bases). The CDR3 consists of 14 residues. Germline CDR1 is MDHEN and CDR2 is SYDVKM. V was trimmed by 8 bases and J by 2 bases, leaving 13 bases between them. CDR3 coding DNA: TGTGCCAGCGGGTTAAGACAGGCTGGAAACACCATATATTTT. Its translation: CASGLRQAGNTIYF. Full variable domain (remainder filled in from reference TRBV28 and TRBJ1-3): DVKVTQSSRYLVKRTGEKVFLECVQDMDHENMFWYRQDPGLGLRLIYFSYDVKMKEKGDIPEGYSVSREKKERFSLILESASTNQTSMYLCASGLRQAGNTIYFGEGSWLTVV.

The chain recombines TRBV7-2 with TRBJ1-6; a weak D match, TRBD1 (6 bases). CDR1 SGHTA and CDR2 FQGNSA come from the germline V gene. There are 15 residues in the CDR3. V lost 4 bases to trimming and J lost 7 bases, with 14 bases between them. CDR3 nucleotides: TGTGCCAGCAGCTCTAGACAGGCTCGGAATTCACCCCTCCACTTT. Translating gives CASSSRQARNSPLHF.

The chain couples TRBV21-1 to TRBJ2-3; whether TRBD2, the table's D call, matches the DNA was not checked. TRBV21-1 has pseudogene status. The CDR3 consists of 16 residues. For the CDR3, the DNA is TGTGCCAGCAGCAAGCCGGGACTAGCCCTGACAGATACGCAGTATTTT. Translated: CASSKPGLALTDTQYF.

CDR3 region: CASSLAKGTLYEQYF. The CDR3 nucleotides are TGTGCCAGCAGCTTAGCGAAGGGAACCCTCTACGAGCAGTACTTC. This sequence joins TRBV7-6 and TRBJ2-7, with D unclear. The germline V gene has CDR1 SGHVS and CDR2 FNYEAQ. This CDR3 is built from 15 residues. V lost 0 bases and J 3 bases, leaving 12 bases between the germline ends.

This chain uses TRBV14 with TRBJ2-5; D is undetermined. This CDR3 comprises 14 residues. With 1 base removed from V and 2 bases from J, the gap between germline ends came to 8 bases. CDR1 is SGHDN, CDR2 FVKESK, per germline. CDR3 nucleotide sequence: TGTGCCAGCAGCCAAGGACGGATACAAGAGACCCAGTACTTC. It specifies CASSQGRIQETQYF.

The chain combines TRBV28 with TRBJ1-1; no clear D. In germline, CDR1 is MDHEN, CDR2 SYDVKM. V was shortened by 2 bases and J by 6 bases, with 13 bases between the two germline ends. CDR3 length: 14 residues. The CDR3 sequence is CASSLNVQLAEAFF. CDR3 sequence (DNA): TGTGCCAGCAGTTTAAACGTCCAATTAGCTGAAGCTTTCTTT. Drawing the rest from reference TRBV28 and TRBJ1-1, the complete variable domain is DVKVTQSSRYLVKRTGEKVFLECVQDMDHENMFWYRQDPGLGLRLIYFSYDVKMKEKGDIPEGYSVSREKKERFSLILESASTNQTSMYLCASSLNVQLAEAFFGQGTRLTVV.

The V call is TRBV7-9, the J call TRBJ2-3, with TRBD2 as a possible D gene (5 bases). Looked up from germline, CDR1 is SEHNR and CDR2 is FQNEAQ (reference sequence). This CDR3 has 11 residues. V was cut by 11 bases and J by 1 base, with 7 bases left in between. This CDR3 reads CAAGGTDTQYF. The CDR3 coding sequence is TGTGCCGCGGGCGGCACAGATACGCAGTATTTT. The entire variable domain, with the rest obtained from reference TRBV7-9 and TRBJ2-3, is as follows: DTGVSQNPRHKITKRGQNVTFRCDPISEHNRLYWYRQTLGQGPEFLTYFQNEAQLEKSRLLSDRFSAERPKGSFSTLEIQRTEQGDSAMYLCAAGGTDTQYFGPGTRLTVL.

Comments on this clone: A read error may produce the germline difference seen at one junction end. J is TRBJ2-1 and V is TRBV6-5; TRBD2 matches 9 bases. Germline V gives CDR1 MNHEY, CDR2 SVGAGI. The CDR3 is 14 amino acids. The CDR3 reads CASTSAGGYTEQFF. As DNA, the CDR3 is TGTGCCAGCACCTCGGCGGGAGGGTACACTGAGCAGTTCTTC.

The gene calls are TRBV2 and TRBJ1-2; no reliable D call. CDR1 is SNHLY, CDR2 FYNNEI, per germline. Trimming removed 4 bases at V and 5 bases at J, with 8 bases between. The CDR3 runs 12 residues. The CDR3 nucleotides are TGTGCCAGCAGTGTCCAGCCGTATGGCTACACCTTC. Its protein is CASSVQPYGYTF.

The V gene is TRBV11-2, the J gene TRBJ1-1; tentative D call: TRBD1 (5 bases). Trimming left V 5 bases short and J 11 bases short, with 21 bases between. This CDR3 comprises 14 residues. The germline CDR1 and CDR2 sequences are SGHAT and FQNNGV. CDR3 region: CASSRPVGANDAFF. The CDR3 DNA reads TGTGCCAGCAGCCGACCAGTTGGGGCGAATGATGCTTTCTTT.

The chain employs TRBV5-1 and TRBJ2-1, with TRBD2 matching over 13 bases. Germline trimming cut 3 bases from V and 13 bases from J; bases unmatched to any gene: 16. The CDR3 is made up of 17 amino acids. Germline V gene lookup returns CDR1 SGHRS and CDR2 YFSETQ. The CDR3 DNA reads as TGCGCCAGCAGCTCGAACACGGGGACTAGCGGGAACAAACACCAGTTCTTC. The encoded protein is CASSSNTGTSGNKHQFF.

This clone turned up a few times. The rearrangement joins TRBV6-5 to TRBJ2-2; tentatively, D is TRBD2 (6 bases). This CDR3 has 14 amino acids. The V and J ends lost 8 bases and 7 bases respectively, with 17 bases between them. CDR1 MNHEY and CDR2 SVGAGI come from the germline V gene. CDR3 sequence: CASLTGIGGGELFF. CDR3 DNA: TGTGCCAGCCTAACAGGAATCGGGGGCGGGGAGCTGTTTTTT.

This clone showed up many times. CDR3: CASSFRDRNTEAFF. The CDR3 region has the DNA TGTGCCAGCAGTTTCCGGGACAGGAACACTGAAGCTTTCTTT. The chain uses TRBV2 and TRBJ1-1; 7 bases fit TRBD1. Germline-derived CDR1 and CDR2 are SNHLY and FYNNEI. The trim removed 5 bases at V and 1 base at J, leaving 4 bases unmatched. This CDR3 contains 14 residues.

J is TRBJ2-3 and V is TRBV6-1; D remains ambiguous. Trimming stripped 6 bases from V and 0 bases from J, with 10 bases between. CDR1 is MNHNS, CDR2 SASEGT, per germline. This CDR3 is 14 amino acids long. CDR3 sequence reads: CASSQTASTDTQYF. The CDR3 bases are TGTGCCAGCAGCCAGACGGCCAGCACAGATACGCAGTATTTT.